This TCR beta chain is from a study of blood T cell repertoires in COVID-19. Turning to the study itself: T cells, B-cell-depleted T cells, or PBMCs supplied cDNA or gDNA.

Trimming stripped 6 bases from V and 5 bases from J, with 16 bases between. This CDR3 comprises 14 residues. The V gene's germline CDR1 is MNHEY and CDR2 SVGAGI. Participants reported their clinical history, and cohort assignment relied on those reports. Cohort 3 donors were reported recovered after two negative PCRs, clearance, or symptom resolution. Using immunoSEQ multiplex PCR, the repertoire was profiled, and TCRdb retains in-frame clones only, with some absent. In the table there are under 200,000 clones, more than 75% of which are singletons. The sequenced sample was PBMCs or T cells enriched from blood (not recorded which). The chain carries TRBV6-5 and TRBJ1-2; D gene ambiguous. The clonotype comes from a woman between 50 and 59 years old who had recovered from COVID-19. The CDR3 sequence: CASSPRGLEYGYTF. CDR3 in DNA: TGTGCCAGCAGCCCCCGCGGGCTTGAGTATGGCTACACCTTC.